This T cell receptor beta chain was sequenced during a study of blood T cell repertoires in COVID-19. Study at large: The United States, Italy and Spain were the sources of the acute and convalescent COVID-19 samples. In each case, the material was cDNA or gDNA derived from T cells, B-cell-depleted T cells, or PBMCs.

Germline V gene sequence: CDR1 KGHDR, CDR2 SFDVKD. J lost 6 bases, V lost 4 bases, and 11 bases had no gene match. The CDR3 runs to 16 residues. As processed by the authors: Reference gene primer amplification yielded estimated nucleated cell counts. Clones were sequenced by immunoSEQ multiplex PCR, and TCRdb holds only the in-frame ones, with some missing. V and J calls and clone size are those listed in that table; D and trimming were worked out from the DNA. Here the sample spans 93,000 or so clones, about 80% being singletons. The V call is TRBV24-1, the J call TRBJ1-5; 7 positions match TRBD1. Sequenced sample: peripheral blood. This clonotype was sampled from a human donor in a cohort sampled during active or convalescent COVID-19. CDR3 in DNA: TGTGCCACCAGTGACAGCCGCAGGGGGAGAGGTCAGCCCCAGCATTTT. This translates into CATSDSRRGRGQPQHF.